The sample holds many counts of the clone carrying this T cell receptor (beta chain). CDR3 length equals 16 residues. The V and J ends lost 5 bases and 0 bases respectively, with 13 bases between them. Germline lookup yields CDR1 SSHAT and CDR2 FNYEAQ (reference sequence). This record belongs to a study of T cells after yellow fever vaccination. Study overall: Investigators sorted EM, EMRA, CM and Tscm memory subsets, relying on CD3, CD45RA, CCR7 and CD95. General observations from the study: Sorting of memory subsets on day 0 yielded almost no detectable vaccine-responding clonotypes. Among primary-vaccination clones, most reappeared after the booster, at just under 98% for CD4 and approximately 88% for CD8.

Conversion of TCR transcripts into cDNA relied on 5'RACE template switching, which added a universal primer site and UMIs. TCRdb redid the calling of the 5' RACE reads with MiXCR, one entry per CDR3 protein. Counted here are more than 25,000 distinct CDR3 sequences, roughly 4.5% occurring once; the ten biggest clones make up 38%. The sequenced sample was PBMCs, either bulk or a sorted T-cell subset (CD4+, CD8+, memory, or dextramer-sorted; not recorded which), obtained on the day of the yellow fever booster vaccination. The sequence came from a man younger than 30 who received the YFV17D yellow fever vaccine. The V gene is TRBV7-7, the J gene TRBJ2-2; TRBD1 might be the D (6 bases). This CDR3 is CASSLQGVANTGELFF. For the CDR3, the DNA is TGTGCCAGCAGCCTACAGGGAGTCGCGAACACCGGGGAGCTGTTTTTT. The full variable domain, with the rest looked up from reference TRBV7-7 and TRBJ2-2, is GAGVSQSPRYKVTKRGQDVTLRCDPISSHATLYWYQQALGQGPEFLTYFNYEAQPDKSGLPSDRFSAERPEGSISTLTIQRTEQRDSAMYRCASSLQGVANTGELFFGEGSRLTVL.